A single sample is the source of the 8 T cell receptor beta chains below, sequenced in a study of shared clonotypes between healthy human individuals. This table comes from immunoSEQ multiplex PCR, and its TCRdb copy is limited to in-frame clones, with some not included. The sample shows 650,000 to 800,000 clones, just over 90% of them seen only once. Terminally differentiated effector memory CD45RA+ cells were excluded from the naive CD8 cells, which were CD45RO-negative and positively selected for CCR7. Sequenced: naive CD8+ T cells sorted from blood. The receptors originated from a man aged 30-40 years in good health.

The DNA of the CDR3 is TGTGCCAGCAGTGACCCGACTAGCGGGAGGGCCTCCACCGGGGAGCTGTTTTTT. This gives the protein CASSDPTSGRASTGELFF. The genes are TRBV28 and TRBJ2-2, with 14 nucleotides matching TRBD2. The CDR3 spans 18 residues. Germline loops: CDR1 MDHEN, CDR2 SYDVKM. The V gene end was trimmed by 5 bases and the J gene end by 4 bases; junction bases not matched to a gene: 9.

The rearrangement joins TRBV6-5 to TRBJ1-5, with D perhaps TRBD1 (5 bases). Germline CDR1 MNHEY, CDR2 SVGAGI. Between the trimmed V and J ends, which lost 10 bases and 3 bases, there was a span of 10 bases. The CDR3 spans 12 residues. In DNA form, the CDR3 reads TGTGCCACGGGACCGAACAATCAGCCCCAGCATTTT. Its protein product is CATGPNNQPQHF.

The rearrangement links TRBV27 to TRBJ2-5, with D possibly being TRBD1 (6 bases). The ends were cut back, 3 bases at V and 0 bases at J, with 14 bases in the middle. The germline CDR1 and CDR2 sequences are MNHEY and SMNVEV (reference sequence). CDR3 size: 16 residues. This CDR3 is CASSLRQGMYQETQYF. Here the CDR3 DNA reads TGTGCCAGCAGTTTGAGGCAGGGGATGTACCAAGAGACCCAGTACTTC.

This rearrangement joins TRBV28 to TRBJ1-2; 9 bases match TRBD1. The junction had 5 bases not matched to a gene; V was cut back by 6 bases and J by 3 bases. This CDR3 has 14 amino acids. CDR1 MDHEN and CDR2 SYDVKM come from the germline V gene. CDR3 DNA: TGTGCCAGCAGCCGTACAGGGGGCTACTATGGCTACACCTTC. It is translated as CASSRTGGYYGYTF.

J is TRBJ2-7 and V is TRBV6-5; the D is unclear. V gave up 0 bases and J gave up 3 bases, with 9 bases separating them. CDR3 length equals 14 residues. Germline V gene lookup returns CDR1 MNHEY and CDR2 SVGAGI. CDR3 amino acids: CASSYSPGFYEQYF. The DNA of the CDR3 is TGTGCCAGCAGTTACTCGCCAGGATTCTACGAGCAGTACTTC.

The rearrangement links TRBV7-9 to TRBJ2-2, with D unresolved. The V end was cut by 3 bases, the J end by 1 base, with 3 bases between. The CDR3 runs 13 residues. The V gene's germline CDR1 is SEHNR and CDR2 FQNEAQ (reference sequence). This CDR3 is CASSFGNTGELFF. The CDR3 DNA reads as TGTGCCAGCAGCTTCGGGAACACCGGGGAGCTGTTTTTT. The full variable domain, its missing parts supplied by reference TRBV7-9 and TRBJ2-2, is DTGVSQNPRHKITKRGQNVTFRCDPISEHNRLYWYRQTLGQGPEFLTYFQNEAQLEKSRLLSDRFSAERPKGSFSTLEIQRTEQGDSAMYLCASSFGNTGELFFGEGSRLTVL.

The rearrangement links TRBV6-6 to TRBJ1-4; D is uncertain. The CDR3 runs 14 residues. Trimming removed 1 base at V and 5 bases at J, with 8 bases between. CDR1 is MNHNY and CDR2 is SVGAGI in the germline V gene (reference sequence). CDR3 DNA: TGTGCCAGCAGTTACTACCGGACGAATGAAAAACTGTTTTTT. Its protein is CASSYYRTNEKLFF.

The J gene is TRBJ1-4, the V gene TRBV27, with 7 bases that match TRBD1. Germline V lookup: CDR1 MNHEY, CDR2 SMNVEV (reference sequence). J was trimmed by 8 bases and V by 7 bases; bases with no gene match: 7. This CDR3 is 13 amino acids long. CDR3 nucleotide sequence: TGTGCCAGCACTACAGGGGCACAGGAAAAACTGTTTTTT. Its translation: CASTTGAQEKLFF.